This TCR beta chain is from a study of T cells in localized non-small cell lung cancer. The data were produced by immunoSEQ multiplex PCR, yet TCRdb's version contains in-frame clones alone and is incomplete. This table has tens of thousands of clones, 84% appearing once. Comment on this clone: The antigen is undetermined.

Trimming removed 9 bases from V and 7 bases from J, with 21 bases in between. The germline V gene encodes CDR1 LNHDA and CDR2 SQIVND (reference sequence). The CDR3 runs 14 residues. Whole-study results and caveats: For the top 100 tumor clones, a median about 56 also appeared in adjacent lung. Exceeding tumor, uninvolved adjacent lung had the highest T cell clonality.

The chain recombines TRBV19 with TRBJ1-1; weak D call: TRBD1 (5 bases). This TCR came from a man between 40 and 69 years old with stage II lung adenocarcinoma. Material: PBMCs, obtained before any cancer treatment. The CDR3 DNA reads TGTGCCAGCGATGTCGGGAGACAGCGGAATGAAGCTTTCTTT. Translation gives CASDVGRQRNEAFF.